Below, 8 T cell receptor beta chains from the same sample are listed, as sequenced in a study of post-analysis software for immune sequencing data. Study-wide results and caveats: Patients had higher frequencies than controls of a handful of TRBV segments, including TRBV5-6, TRBV5-1 and TRBV20-1.

Presence of unique molecular identifiers characterized the TCR beta cDNA libraries. TCRdb re-called the PCR reads with MiXCR, one entry per CDR3 protein. The sample has hundreds of thousands of distinct CDR3 sequences, roughly 29% seen once. No antigens are known for them. The sequencing input was blood. Receptor source: a girl aged 5 to 17 with multiple sclerosis.

This clonotype was recorded a few times. This rearrangement joins TRBV7-8 to TRBJ2-7, with no clear D. The CDR3 spans 14 residues. V lost 0 bases, J lost 4 bases, and 10 bases lay in between. In germline, CDR1 is SGHVS, CDR2 FQNEAQ. In DNA, the CDR3 is TGTGCCAGCAGCTTAGCGAACACGGATTACGAGCAGTACTTC. It translates to CASSLANTDYEQYF.

This clonotype turned up a few times. The chain employs TRBV3-1 and TRBJ2-5; TRBD2 aligns across 14 bases. There are 20 residues in the CDR3. The germline CDR1 and CDR2 sequences are LGHDT and YNNKEL (reference sequence). V shed 1 base and J 2 bases; nucleotides not matched to a gene: 12. The CDR3 loop is CASSQGPFLGLAGEQETQYF. The CDR3, as DNA: TGTGCCAGCAGCCAAGGGCCATTTTTGGGACTAGCGGGGGAACAAGAGACCCAGTACTTC.

The chain joins TRBV5-1 to TRBJ2-3; D is perhaps TRBD1 or TRBD2 (6 bases each). The length of the CDR3 is 17 residues. The V gene lost 3 bases and the J gene lost 5 bases, with 22 bases spanning the gap. Germline V gene sequence: CDR1 SGHRS, CDR2 YFSETQ. The CDR3 nucleotides read TGCGCCAGCAGCTCATCCGGGGGCAGGGGAGCAGTAGATACGCAGTATTTT. Its translation is CASSSSGGRGAVDTQYF.

The chain joins TRBV5-6 to TRBJ1-5, with 8 bases lining up with TRBD1. The junction had 7 bases not matched to a gene; V was cut back by 2 bases and J by 3 bases. CDR3 length equals 16 residues. Germline V gene data show CDR1 as SGHDT and CDR2 as YYEEEE. CDR3 sequence: CASSFGQGDPNQPQHF. CDR3 nucleotide sequence: TGTGCCAGCAGCTTTGGACAGGGTGACCCCAATCAGCCCCAGCATTTT.

Comment on this clonotype: The junction departs from the called germline gene at one end, perhaps through a read error. This chain uses TRBV5-1 with TRBJ2-2; D unclear. CDR1 SGHRS and CDR2 YFSETQ come from the germline V gene. CDR3 length equals 13 residues. CDR3 in DNA: TGTGCCAGCAGCTTGGTTGGCACCGGGGAGCTGTTTTTT. Its translation is CASSLVGTGELFF.

The CDR3 nucleotides read TGTGCCACCAGCAGAGATGGTCAGGGGGGATCTCAGCCCCAGCATTTT. Translation: CATSRDGQGGSQPQHF. V usage is TRBV15 and J usage is TRBJ1-5; TRBD1 matches at 7 bases. Per germline, CDR1 LNHNV and CDR2 YYDKDF (reference sequence). Losses at the gene ends were 0 bases for V and 6 bases for J; bases not matched to a gene: 8. The CDR3 has 16 amino acids.

The CDR3 coding sequence is TGTGCCAGCAGTTTAGCGAGCCGGAAGTTAGATACGCAGTATTTT. Translation: CASSLASRKLDTQYF. This chain uses TRBV12-3 or TRBV12-4 with TRBJ2-3; unclear D gene. The germline V and J ends were trimmed by 0 bases and 5 bases, with 12 bases remaining between them. CDR3 length: 15 amino acids.

The genes are TRBV29-1 and TRBJ2-1, with D possibly TRBD2 on 5 matching bases. Germline CDR1 and CDR2: SQVTM and ANQGSEA. The ends were cut back, 3 bases at V and 2 bases at J, with 8 bases in the middle. CDR3 size: 13 residues. In DNA, the CDR3 is TGCAGCGTTGAGTTCGGGACCTACAATGAGCAGTTCTTC. Its protein product is CSVEFGTYNEQFF.